This T cell receptor beta chain was profiled in a study of blood T cell repertoires in COVID-19. Study-wide background: Sources were T cells, B-cell-depleted T cells, or PBMCs; the material itself was cDNA or gDNA.

TCRdb's copy holds only in-frame clones and misses some; the assay was immunoSEQ multiplex PCR. The sample has tens of thousands of clones; 88% are singletons. Only a few counts were recorded for this clone. The receptor was derived from a human donor in a cohort sampled during active COVID-19. The sample taken for sequencing was peripheral blood.

The CDR3 DNA is TGTGCCAGCAGCTTAGCTCAGGGATCTGCTGAAGCTTTCTTT. The encoded protein is CASSLAQGSAEAFF. The chain employs TRBV7-8 and TRBJ1-1; possible D gene TRBD1, 5 bases. The V end lost 0 bases, the J end lost 6 bases, and 11 bases lay between the germline ends. CDR1 is SGHVS, CDR2 FQNEAQ, per germline. CDR3 length: 14 residues.